The entry that follows covers one T cell receptor beta chain sequence. Its specificity is not known. The data belong to a study of OX40 agonist ivuxolimab in advanced cancers. Study-level information: An agonistic human IgG2 monoclonal antibody against OX40 (CD134) was given. Enrolled patients in dose escalation had cancers that were hepatocellular carcinoma, melanoma, renal cell or head and neck cancer. Ivuxolimab was delivered to patients intravenously every 2 weeks at doses spanning 0.01 to 10 mg/kg. Study observations and caveats: Certain nonresponders likewise exhibited a low normalized T-cell clonal expansion.

Method: immunoSEQ multiplex PCR; TCRdb's copy keeps in-frame clones and lacks some. This sample has around 86,000 clones, with about 93% found just once. The CDR3 totals 15 residues. The germline V and J ends were trimmed by 4 bases and 3 bases, with 17 bases remaining between them. CDR1 and CDR2 from the germline V gene are SGHDT and YYEEEE. This chain uses TRBV5-6 with TRBJ2-7; no firm D call. The TCR comes from an adult with an advanced solid tumor such as melanoma, head and neck, liver or kidney cancer. The sample in question was CD4+ or CD8+ T cells sorted from blood, obtained in a trial of the OX40 agonist ivuxolimab. Here the CDR3 DNA reads TGTGCCAGCAGCCCCGTCCGCGGCCAAAACTACGAGCAGTACTTC. It translates to CASSPVRGQNYEQYF.